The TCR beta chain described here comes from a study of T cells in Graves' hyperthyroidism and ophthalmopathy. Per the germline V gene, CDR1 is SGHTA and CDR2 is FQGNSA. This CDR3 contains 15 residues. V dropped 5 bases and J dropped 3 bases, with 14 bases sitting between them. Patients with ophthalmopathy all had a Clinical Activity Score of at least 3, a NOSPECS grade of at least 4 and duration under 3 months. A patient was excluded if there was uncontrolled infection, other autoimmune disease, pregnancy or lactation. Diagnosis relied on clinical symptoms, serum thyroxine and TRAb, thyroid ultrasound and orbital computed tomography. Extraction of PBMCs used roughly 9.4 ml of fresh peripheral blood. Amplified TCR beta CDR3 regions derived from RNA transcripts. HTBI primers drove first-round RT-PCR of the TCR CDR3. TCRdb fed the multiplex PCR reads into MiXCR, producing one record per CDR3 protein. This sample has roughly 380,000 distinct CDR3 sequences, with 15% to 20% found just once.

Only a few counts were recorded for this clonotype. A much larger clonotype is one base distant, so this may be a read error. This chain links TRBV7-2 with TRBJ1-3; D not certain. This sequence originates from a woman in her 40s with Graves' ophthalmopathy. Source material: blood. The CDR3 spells CASSPLAVFGNTIYF. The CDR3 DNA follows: TGTGCCAGCAGCCCCCTGGCAGTTTTTGGAAACACCATATATTTT.